This note documents a single T cell receptor beta chain sequence. Its antigen is as yet unknown. The data belong to a study of cytomegalovirus exposure and HLA in healthy donors. Germline CDR1 and CDR2: SGHTS and YDEGEE. The CDR3 totals 13 residues. Researchers ran the PCR with 60 Vbeta and 13 Jbeta primers. Produced via immunoSEQ multiplex PCR; TCRdb's table is partial and in-frame only. The sample contains about 170,000 clones, 79% of which appear only once. Study-level findings and limits: A link between a missense DCLRE1C variant and TCR beta V- and J-gene trimming emerged from a later analysis. CMV serostatus was the only immune exposure information that was available.

Healthy individuals who donated bone marrow served as the donors. Nominal health characterized the donors when sampled, though unrecorded immune exposures were likely. Specimen: PBMCs. The receptor was derived from a woman aged 45-65 years in good health and CMV-seronegative. V and J are TRBV5-8 and TRBJ2-5, with D perhaps TRBD1 (6 bases). The DNA matches TRBJ2-7 better at its end, which makes the J call doubtful. Here the CDR3 reads CASSFRGAYEQYF. The CDR3 DNA follows: TGTGCCAGCAGCTTCAGGGGCGCGTACGAGCAGTACTTC.